A selection of T cell receptor beta chains follows, all from one sample in a study of CD8+ T cells in alopecia areata. The protocol was immunoSEQ multiplex PCR, while the TCRdb copy is restricted to in-frame clones and leaves out a portion. The sample lists around 190,000 clones; roughly three fifths were seen once. Material: CD4+ T cells sorted from blood, obtained at week 4, from a patient treated with tofacitinib. The receptors derive from a human donor with alopecia areata. Each CDR3 is given with its conserved first and last residue. D genes are given only for firm matches. Clone size is shown for a subset of rows, as once, few, many or a class of expanded clone.

DNA	CDR3	J	size	D	length	V
TGTGCCACCAGGAACGGTCAGACAGGGCGGGGCGGGTCTGGCTACACCTTC	CATRNGQTGRGGSGYTF	TRBJ1-2	NA	TRBD1	17	TRBV15
TGCGCCAGCAGCTTGGGCTGGACAGGTTTGGCCGAAGCTTTCTTT	CASSLGWTGLAEAFF	TRBJ1-1	NA	TRBD1	15	TRBV5-1
TGTGCCAGCAGCGTAGCGGGAGGGAATGAGCAGTTCTTC	CASSVAGGNEQFF	TRBJ2-1	NA	TRBD2	13	TRBV9
TGTGCCAGCAGCCAAGAACTGGCAACTGAAGCTCTCTTT	CASSQELATEALF	TRBJ1-1	NA	NA	13	TRBV14
TGCGCCAGCAGCCAAACAACGGGGGATACGCAGTATTTT	CASSQTTGDTQYF	TRBJ2-3	NA	NA	13	TRBV4-3
TGTGCCAGTAGTTGGCAGCCTAATCAGCCCCAGCATTTT	CASSWQPNQPQHF	TRBJ1-5	NA	NA	13	TRBV19
TGTGCCTGGAGCGAGGATCCCTACGAGCAGTACTTC	CAWSEDPYEQYF	TRBJ2-7	few	NA	12	TRBV30
TGTGCCAGCAGTTACTCCACTGCGGAAAGCACAGATACGCAGTATTTT	CASSYSTAESTDTQYF	TRBJ2-3	few	NA	16	TRBV6-5
TGTGCCTGGGGTCCGGGACAGAGACCCACCGGGGAGCTGTTTTTT	CAWGPGQRPTGELFF	TRBJ2-2	NA	TRBD1	15	TRBV30
TGTGCCTGGAAGACTAGCGGGAGGGAGTATTTT	CAWKTSGREYF	TRBJ2-3	few	TRBD2	11	TRBV30
TGTGCCAGCAGCTTAACAGCGGGAGTTGGCGGGGAGCTGTTTTTT	CASSLTAGVGGELFF	TRBJ2-2	few	TRBD2	15	TRBV7-2
TGTGCCATCAGTGAGTCCGGGAGAGATACGCAGTATTTT	CAISESGRDTQYF	TRBJ2-3	NA	NA	13	TRBV10-3
TGCAGCGTTGTTGAGCTAGCGCGTGAGCAGTTCTTC	CSVVELAREQFF	TRBJ2-1	NA	NA	12	TRBV29-1
TGTGCCAGTAGGCGCGACAGGGTCAATGAGCAGTTCTTC	CASRRDRVNEQFF	TRBJ2-1	few	TRBD1	13	TRBV19